The 4 T cell receptor beta chains listed next were all sequenced from one sample in a study of T cell responses to AZD1222 COVID-19 vaccine. This table comes from immunoSEQ multiplex PCR, and its TCRdb copy is limited to in-frame clones, with some not included. The sample includes 65,000 to 80,000 clones, about nine tenths seen only once; the top ten take 4.2%. Sequenced here: peripheral blood, sampled on day 0 of AZD1222 vaccination. These TCRs come from an adult in good health.

The chain carries TRBV6-5 and TRBJ1-6, with no clear D. V was shortened by 4 bases and J by 7 bases, with 14 bases between the two germline ends. The CDR3 totals 15 residues. Germline lookup yields CDR1 MNHEY and CDR2 SVGAGI. For the CDR3, the DNA is TGTGCCAGCAGTTCGTCGCGACTGGGGAATTCACCCCTCCACTTT. This gives the protein CASSSSRLGNSPLHF.

Written as DNA, the CDR3 is TGTGCCACCAGTGACCATCGGGGACAGGGGAGAGACACTGAAGCTTTCTTT. Amino acid sequence: CATSDHRGQGRDTEAFF. This chain uses TRBV24-1 with TRBJ1-1, with 10 bases aligning to TRBD1. V lost 4 bases to trimming and J lost 3 bases; unmatched junction nucleotides: 10. This CDR3 is built from 17 residues. Germline V gene data show CDR1 as KGHDR and CDR2 as SFDVKD.

V usage is TRBV28 and J usage is TRBJ2-7; D uncertain. CDR3 length: 12 amino acids. The germline V and J ends were trimmed by 7 bases and 4 bases, with 11 bases remaining between them. Germline CDR1 reads MDHEN; CDR2 reads SYDVKM. CDR3 sequence reads: CASISGLYEQYF. CDR3 nucleotides: TGTGCCAGCATAAGTGGGCTATACGAGCAGTACTTC.

This chain links TRBV21-1 with TRBJ1-1; the D segment call TRBD1 is taken from the table without a DNA check. TRBV21-1 is a pseudogene. This CDR3 region has 13 residues. The CDR3 nucleotides read TGTGCCAGCAGCAAGCAGGGTAGCACTGAAGCTTTCTTT. Protein sequence: CASSKQGSTEAFF.